This T cell receptor beta chain emerged from a study of T cells in Graves' hyperthyroidism and ophthalmopathy. Study conclusions and caveats: Blood also carried most thyroid clonotypes expanded above 0.001. The model anticipated ophthalmopathy a median about 6.5 months pre-onset.

As to this clonotype: Its antigen is undetermined.

Amplification yielded TCR beta CDR3 regions, with RNA transcripts as the source. HTBI primers were the set used in a first-round RT-PCR of the TCR CDR3. MiXCR, run by TCRdb on the multiplex PCR reads, gives a single entry per CDR3 protein. The sample has under 350,000 distinct CDR3 sequences; about 18% are singletons. Patients affected by ophthalmopathy presented a Clinical Activity Score of at least 3, a NOSPECS grade of at least 4, and disease duration below 3 months. Patients with uncontrolled infections, other autoimmune diseases, pregnancy or lactation were excluded. The V end was cut by 6 bases, the J end by 0 bases, with 12 bases between. The CDR3 runs to 16 residues. The germline V gene encodes CDR1 SGHTA and CDR2 FQGNSA.

The chain links TRBV7-2 to TRBJ1-6; tentatively, D is TRBD1 (6 bases). This receptor was taken from a woman aged 55-75 years with Graves' ophthalmopathy. Sequenced: blood. CDR3 nucleotides: TGTGCCAGCAGACGACAGGCAAGCTCCTATAATTCACCCCTCCACTTT. This gives the protein CASRRQASSYNSPLHF.